The entry below describes one T cell receptor (beta chain). As to treatment: oral pan-JAK inhibitor, 5-10 mg twice daily. This sample stems from a study of CD8+ T cells in alopecia areata. As for the study in general: Oral tofacitinib, 5 to 10 mg twice daily, was given in an open-label trial.

The CDR3 is 12 amino acids. The V and J ends lost 10 bases and 8 bases respectively, with 18 bases between them. Per the germline V gene, CDR1 is MDHEN and CDR2 is SYDVKM. Extracted RNA was reverse transcribed, and the resulting cDNA served as sequencing template. The repertoire was sequenced with immunoSEQ multiplex PCR; TCRdb's copy has only in-frame clones and lacks some. The data hold 50,000 to 65,000 clones, with just over 45% observed a single time. The chain employs TRBV28 and TRBJ2-7; D ambiguous. This sequence originates from a human donor with alopecia areata. The material was CD8+ T cells sorted from blood, obtained at approximately week 36, from a patient treated with tofacitinib. CDR3 loop: CATEGPPAQQYF. For the CDR3, the DNA is TGTGCCACCGAAGGACCGCCGGCCCAGCAGTACTTC.